This T cell receptor beta chain was documented in a study of beta chain features in type 1 diabetes (dated by TCRdb to the late 2010s). Study-level background: Mean age, gender distribution, total cell number and subset yield did not differ between patients and healthy donors. A total of around 110,000,000 sorted cells were examined across all samples, and RNA yield correlated strongly with the number of cells per subset. In the study, TCRB repertoires of sorted circulating CD4+ T cell subsets from recently diagnosed type 1 diabetes patients were compared with those of matched healthy donors. Regulatory and stem cell-like memory subsets were isolated from only 8 patients and roughly 8 healthy donors, whereas naive and central memory subsets came from all 30 or so donors.

The High Capacity cDNA Reverse Transcription Kit was used to reverse transcribe all of the isolated RNA, meaning that expressed TCRB transcripts were what got sequenced. Naive, central memory and regulatory T cell samples underwent deep immunoSEQ sequencing, averaging about 3.57 million total reads per sample. Sorted cells were lysed in RLT buffer, and RNA was extracted using DNase-treated RNeasy Micro or Mini kits according to cell number. Each cell subset was processed on its own to prevent cross-contamination, while patient and healthy donor samples were processed together. TCRB sequences were amplified from cDNA with the immunoSEQ multiplex PCR, producing 87-bp fragments spanning the CDR3 region. The amplicons were sequenced using the Illumina HiSeq platform. As for the authors' bioinformatics: PCR bias was computationally corrected using synthetic template baselines, reads within Hamming distance 2 were collapsed, and singletons that could not be merged were discarded. Reads were aligned to IMGT to assign V, D and J genes, CDR3 length, and insertions or deletions at six rearrangement sites. Within each subset, clonotype counts were normalized to sorted cell number, after which true diversity and Gini coefficients were computed with the tcR R package. The overlap coefficient, calculated on TCRB nucleotide sequences, was used to measure repertoire sharing. Out-of-frame TCRB sequences from naive cells were analyzed as a proxy for the pre-selection repertoire. TCRdb holds this immuneACCESS table with in-frame rearrangements only. Some clones are missing; in checked studies, unresolved V genes explain under half, and the rest has no known cause. The V and J calls and clone size are taken from that table; D and trimming were inferred from the DNA. The sample table contains a few hundred thousand clones; only one count was recorded for over 10% of them. In total, the top ten clones hold around 0.0099% of the sample.

General conclusions and limits of the study: Because cDNA rather than genomic DNA was sequenced, highly expressing activated cells could have been over-represented, although no difference in activation and CD3 levels was found between groups. Shorter templates might have been favored by PCR, but patient and control samples were amplified and corrected together, so both groups would have been affected equally by any skew. Naive, central memory and regulatory TCRB repertoires appeared to be more alike among patients than among healthy donors. Fewer insertions and more nucleotide deletions at VDJ recombination sites were observed in patients with type 1 diabetes, implying thymic rearrangement abnormalities. A moderate but significant shortening of TCRB CDR3 length was observed in type 1 diabetes patients in all four CD4+ subsets. Because the HLA sub-analyses included only small numbers of individuals, any influence of HLA type on TCRB rearrangement was left unresolved.

The germline V gene (reference sequence) sets CDR1 to SEHNR and CDR2 to FQNEAQ. V loses 6 bases, J loses 9 bases, and the germline ends lie 9 bases apart. Counted from cysteine to phenylalanine, this CDR3 has 11 amino acids. Only CDR3 DNA remains: 33 bases, in frame from the first base. Concerning this clone itself: It lacks a known antigen. No clone much larger than this one lies a single base away; base qualities are absent.

A single peripheral blood draw of approximately 120 mL on average was collected from each donor into heparinised tubes. A BD FACSAria II and a panel including CD45RO, CCR7, CD25, CD127, CD95 and CD27 were used to sort naive, central memory, regulatory and stem cell-like memory CD4+ T cells. A purity above 98% was achieved for all sorted populations. PBMCs were isolated right away by Lymphoprep density gradient centrifugation and were stained directly, without culture. Samples were stained and sorted in pairs, with one healthy donor and one patient per experiment, so that batch effects were minimized.

The rearranged segments are TRBV7-9 and TRBJ2-1, and possibly TRBD1, on 6 matching bases. The sequence derives from a woman aged 18-30 years with type 1 diabetes. What was sequenced was naive CD4+ T cells from blood. The sample's cell subset or site label, decoded: true naive CD4+ T cells. The nucleotide sequence is TGTGCCAGCAGACTAGGGGGTGAGCAGTTCTTC. Its amino acids are CASRLGGEQFF.